The text below deals with one T cell receptor (beta chain). Its antigen remains unknown. This sample was included in a study of T cells in Graves' hyperthyroidism and ophthalmopathy. Researchers took RNA transcripts and amplified the TCR beta CDR3 regions from them. HTBI primers drove first-round RT-PCR of the TCR CDR3. TCRdb redid the calling of the multiplex PCR reads with MiXCR, one entry per CDR3 protein. The table shows hundreds of thousands of distinct CDR3 sequences, with around 38% occurring only once. Fresh peripheral blood, 8 to 10 ml of it, supplied the PBMCs. Study observations and caveats: Clonotypes that were expanded in thyroid above 0.001 mostly appeared in blood too.

The CDR3 totals 16 residues. Trimming cost V 6 bases and J 0 bases, with 17 bases left between them. The TCR was taken from a man in his late teens or twenties with Graves' hyperthyroidism. The J gene is TRBJ2-5, the V gene TRBV12-3 or TRBV12-4; TRBD2 is a possible D gene (6 bases). Sequences were obtained from blood. CDR3 protein: CASSPGDAGHQETQYF. The CDR3 bases are TGTGCCAGCAGCCCCGGGGATGCGGGACACCAAGAGACCCAGTACTTC.